These T cell receptor beta chains were read from a single sample in a study of blood T cell repertoires in COVID-19. Assay used: immunoSEQ multiplex PCR; TCRdb lists only in-frame clones, some missing. The sample gives almost 90,000 clones, about 90% of which show up once; 5.5% to 8% is in the top ten. The material sequenced was peripheral blood. The receptors were gathered from a man between 18 and 35 years old with COVID-19, enrolled during active disease. Both conserved end residues are part of each CDR3. D genes are given only for firm matches. The listing skips clone size in some rows; elsewhere it reads once, few, many or a size class.

V,J,size,D,DNA,CDR3
TRBV7-3,TRBJ2-3,once,NA,TGTGCCAGCAGCTTAAATGGGGCGACTTCCACAGATACGCAGTATTTT,CASSLNGATSTDTQYF
TRBV18,TRBJ2-6,NA,TRBD1,TGTGCCAGCTCACCCGGGACAGGGAAATCTGGGGCCAACGTCCTGACTTTC,CASSPGTGKSGANVLTF
TRBV24-1,TRBJ2-7,NA,TRBD1,TGTGCCACCAGTGCCACAGGGGTTGGACAGTACTTC,CATSATGVGQYF
TRBV5-1,TRBJ1-5,NA,TRBD1,TGCGCCAGCAGCGCAACAGGGGACCAGCCCCAGCATTTT,CASSATGDQPQHF
TRBV4-3,TRBJ1-6,few,TRBD1,TGCGCCAGCAGCCCGGGACAGCTTAATTCACCCCTCCACTTT,CASSPGQLNSPLHF
TRBV27,TRBJ2-7,NA,TRBD2,TGTGCCAGCAGTTTACTAGCGGGAGGGCCCTACGAGCAGTACTTC,CASSLLAGGPYEQYF
TRBV7-2,TRBJ2-2,NA,NA,TGTGCCAGCAGCTCCTCCGGAGGGTGGAACACCGGGGAGCTGTTTTTT,CASSSSGGWNTGELFF
TRBV27,TRBJ2-7,NA,NA,TGTGCCAGCAGTTTATCGACTACTTCCTACGAGCAGTACTTC,CASSLSTTSYEQYF
TRBV7-6,TRBJ2-7,NA,NA,TGTGCCAGCAGCTTAGGGACATGGGACGAGCAGTACTTC,CASSLGTWDEQYF
TRBV29-1,TRBJ2-3,NA,TRBD1,TGCAGCGGCAACAGGGGGACCACAGATACGCAGTATTTT,CSGNRGTTDTQYF
TRBV28,TRBJ1-4,once,NA,TGTGCCAGCAGCCAAAACCCAGGTGAAAAACTGCTTTTT,CASSQNPGEKLLF
TRBV14,TRBJ2-7,NA,TRBD1,TGTGCCAGCAGCGTGACGACAGGGACCGAGCAGTACTTC,CASSVTTGTEQYF
TRBV9,TRBJ2-5,NA,TRBD2,TGTGCCAGCAGCGTAGTGGGAGGGGAAGAGACCCAGTACTTC,CASSVVGGEETQYF
TRBV11-2,TRBJ2-2,NA,NA,TGTGCCAGCAGCTTTGGCAGGTATACCGGGGAGCTGTTTTTT,CASSFGRYTGELFF
TRBV29-1,TRBJ2-7,NA,TRBD2,TGCAGCGTTCTGACTAGCGGGTCCTACGAGCAGTACTTC,CSVLTSGSYEQYF
TRBV14,TRBJ2-7,NA,NA,TGTGCCAGCAGCCAAGATCCAGGGACCTACGAGCAGTACTTC,CASSQDPGTYEQYF
TRBV14,TRBJ2-1,few,TRBD2,TGTGCCAGCAGCCAAGGCAGACTAGCGGGAGGGGCCGATGAGCAGTTCTTC,CASSQGRLAGGADEQFF
TRBV5-6,TRBJ2-2,NA,TRBD1,TGTGCCAGCAGCCACCGGGACAGGGGCACCGGGGAGCTGTTTTTT,CASSHRDRGTGELFF
TRBV5-1,TRBJ1-6,once,TRBD1,TGCGCCAGCAGCTTGACAGGGGCGGGGTCACCCCTCCACTTT,CASSLTGAGSPLHF
TRBV4-3,TRBJ1-4,NA,NA,TGCGCCAGCAGCGGCGGGACTAATGAAAAACTGCTTTTT,CASSGGTNEKLLF
TRBV6-2/TRBV6-3,TRBJ2-1,NA,TRBD2,TGTGCCAGCAGTTGGGGCGGGAGAGTGGGGTTCTTC,CASSWGGRVGFF
TRBV7-9,TRBJ1-3,NA,NA,TGTGCCAGCAGCTTAGGAGGGGGACGACGAAACACCATATATTTT,CASSLGGGRRNTIYF
TRBV9,TRBJ2-3,NA,TRBD2,TGTGCCAGCAGCGTAGTAGCGGGATACACAGATACGCAGTATTTT,CASSVVAGYTDTQYF
TRBV4-3,TRBJ2-6,NA,NA,TGCGCCAGCAGCCAAGGTTTGAGCTCTGGGGCCAACGTCCTGACTTTC,CASSQGLSSGANVLTF
TRBV20-1,TRBJ1-4,NA,NA,TGCAGTGCTCCGAATAATGAAAAACTGCTTTTT,CSAPNNEKLLF
TRBV28,TRBJ1-5,NA,NA,TGTGCCAGCATCCTTTCCCCAGGGCCCAATCAGCCCCAGCATTTT,CASILSPGPNQPQHF
TRBV5-6,TRBJ2-7,once,TRBD1,TGTGCCAGCAGTTTGACAGGGGAATCCTACGAGCAGTACTTC,CASSLTGESYEQYF
TRBV28,TRBJ2-1,NA,TRBD2,TGTGCGAGCGGGAGCTACAATGAGCAGTTCTTC,CASGSYNEQFF
TRBV21-1,TRBJ2-2,NA,NA,TGTGCCAGCCGGACGGCCGTTGAGGGCACCGGGGAGCTGTTTTTT,CASRTAVEGTGELFF
TRBV27,TRBJ1-1,NA,NA,TGTGCCAGCAGTCCTCGGAGCTCGGGTGAAGCTTTCTTT,CASSPRSSGEAFF
TRBV28,TRBJ2-7,NA,TRBD1,TGTGCCAGCAGTTCCCGGGACAGGGACTCCTACGAGCAGTACTTC,CASSSRDRDSYEQYF
TRBV4-2,TRBJ2-1,NA,NA,TGTGCCAGCAGCCAAGTCGGGGGTCGAAATGAGCAGTTCTTC,CASSQVGGRNEQFF
TRBV5-1,TRBJ2-5,NA,TRBD2,TGCGCCAGCAGCTTCCCAATAGCGGGATTTCAAGAGACCCAGTACTTC,CASSFPIAGFQETQYF
TRBV19,TRBJ2-7,NA,NA,TGTGCCAGTAGTATTGGGCTGGCCTACGAGCAGTACTTC,CASSIGLAYEQYF
TRBV6-5,TRBJ2-7,NA,TRBD2,TGTGCCAGCACGGCAGGGAGGGGCCGGTCGTGGGAGCAGTACTTC,CASTAGRGRSWEQYF
TRBV18,TRBJ2-1,NA,NA,TGTGCCAGCTCACTTGGCGGAGTCGGGGATGAGCAGTTCTTC,CASSLGGVGDEQFF
TRBV4-1,TRBJ2-5,NA,NA,TGCGCCAGCAGCCAACCGGGGCTAGCGACACAAGAGACCCAGTACTTC,CASSQPGLATQETQYF
TRBV7-7,TRBJ2-7,few,TRBD1,TGTGCTAGCAGCCTATACAAGGGGACAGGGCGTAACGAGCAGTACTTC,CASSLYKGTGRNEQYF
TRBV9,TRBJ2-3,NA,TRBD2,TGTGCCAGCAGCCCTATTAAGGGCATAGCGGGTAAGTCTTCTGTTCCAGATACGCAGTATTTT,CASSPIKGIAGKSSVPDTQYF
TRBV7-6,TRBJ2-1,once,TRBD1,TGTGCCAGCAGCCTAACGTCCCGGGACAGTGATGAGCAGTTCTTC,CASSLTSRDSDEQFF
TRBV7-9,TRBJ2-7,NA,NA,TGTGCCAGCAGCCATATGACAAGTACCTACGAGCAGTACTTC,CASSHMTSTYEQYF
TRBV27,TRBJ2-7,NA,TRBD1,TGTGCCAGCAGTTTATCGTGGGGACAGGGGGCCTACGAGCAGTACTTC,CASSLSWGQGAYEQYF
TRBV19,TRBJ2-3,NA,NA,TGTGCCAGTAGTATTACCGAGGTAATAGGTTTCACAGATACGCAGTATTTT,CASSITEVIGFTDTQYF
TRBV9,TRBJ2-1,NA,TRBD2,TGTGCCAGCAGCGTAGATCTAGCGGGGGGCAATGAGCAGTTCTTC,CASSVDLAGGNEQFF
TRBV7-2,TRBJ2-5,once,TRBD2,TGTGCCAGCAGCCGTTATCCGGGACTAGCGGGAGGAGAGACCCAGTACTTC,CASSRYPGLAGGETQYF
TRBV15,TRBJ1-5,NA,TRBD1,TGTGCCACCAGCAGAGACAGGGGGCTCAATCAGCCCCAGCATTTT,CATSRDRGLNQPQHF
TRBV4-3,TRBJ2-2,NA,NA,TGCGCCAGCAGCCAAGTAGTGGGGAGGACCGGGGAGCTGTTTTTT,CASSQVVGRTGELFF
TRBV7-3,TRBJ2-3,NA,TRBD2,TGTGCCAGCAGCCCTGGGACTAGCGGGATGCAGTATTTT,CASSPGTSGMQYF
TRBV19,TRBJ2-7,NA,TRBD2,TGTGCCAGTAGTGTACATCCGGGACTAGCGGAATACGAGCAGTACTTC,CASSVHPGLAEYEQYF